This T cell receptor beta chain was observed in a study of shared clonotypes between healthy human individuals. Assay used: immunoSEQ multiplex PCR; TCRdb lists only in-frame clones, some missing. Here the sample spans about 2.4 million clones, over 85% being singletons. The sample comprised naive CD4+ T cells from PBMCs. Described subset: CD45RA+ positively selected. The sequence was collected from a man between 18 and 29 years old in good health. Some clones in this sample may be carry-over from other donors' samples.

The CDR3 spells CASSQKTGGFFEQYF. The DNA of the CDR3 is TGTGCCAGCAGTCAAAAGACAGGGGGATTCTTCGAGCAGTACTTC. V is TRBV6-5 and J is TRBJ2-7, with TRBD1 identical over 9 bases. Germline CDR1 is MNHEY and CDR2 is SVGAGI. With V trimmed by 5 bases and J by 6 bases, 11 bases remained unmatched. This CDR3 spans 15 amino acids.